What follows are 13 T cell receptor beta chains derived from one specimen sequenced in a study of T cells in Graves' hyperthyroidism and ophthalmopathy. The TCR beta CDR3 regions underwent amplification using RNA transcripts as the source. In the first-round RT-PCR of the TCR CDR3, the HTBI primer set was used. TCRdb passed the multiplex PCR reads through MiXCR, listing each CDR3 protein once. The sample contains 450,000 to 550,000 distinct CDR3 sequences, roughly 24% of which appear only once. The sequencing sample was made of blood. These receptors all come from a woman between 25 and 40 years old with Graves' ophthalmopathy.

The DNA of the CDR3 is TGTGCCAGCAGTTACAGGGGGACAGTGAACACTGAAGCTTTCTTT. This sequence encodes CASSYRGTVNTEAFF. The chain links TRBV6-5 to TRBJ1-1, with 7 bases identical to TRBD1. Germline-derived CDR1 and CDR2 are MNHEY and SVGAGI. With V trimmed by 2 bases and J by 0 bases, 3 bases remained unmatched. This CDR3 has 15 residues.

This clonotype was found many times. The chain combines TRBV20-1 with TRBJ1-2; maybe TRBD1 (6 bases). With 1 base removed from V and 8 bases from J, the gap between germline ends came to 20 bases. In germline, CDR1 is DFQATT, CDR2 SNEGSKA (reference sequence). CDR3 length: 15 amino acids. The CDR3 loop reads CSARVGQGTTGGYTF. The DNA of the CDR3 is TGCAGTGCTAGAGTGGGCCAGGGGACCACTGGCGGCTACACCTTC.

This clonotype was recorded many times. This chain links TRBV24-1 with TRBJ2-2; unclear D gene. V gave up 5 bases and J gave up 3 bases, with 18 bases separating them. The CDR3 sequence is 17 residues long. Germline V gene lookup returns CDR1 KGHDR and CDR2 SFDVKD. Here the CDR3 DNA reads TGTGCCACCAGTGCCCCGGGCCCCCTCCGGGACACCGGGGAGCTGTTTTTT. As protein: CATSAPGPLRDTGELFF.

The J gene is TRBJ1-2, the V gene TRBV4-1; a possible D gene is TRBD1 (6 bases). CDR1 MGHRA and CDR2 YSYEKL come from the germline V gene. This CDR3 region has 15 residues. V lost 6 bases, J lost 6 bases, and 20 bases lay in between. CDR3 sequence: CASSPISGGRNGYTF. The CDR3 DNA sequence: TGCGCCAGCAGTCCGATATCGGGGGGGCGGAATGGCTACACCTTC.

In this sample, this clonotype turned up many times. The genes are TRBV4-2 and TRBJ2-7; 9 bases fit TRBD2. Looked up from germline, CDR1 is LGHNA and CDR2 is YNFKEQ. The CDR3 is 16 residues long. With 1 base clipped from V and 3 bases from J, the junction kept 7 bases outside the gene matches. CDR3 sequence reads: CASSQGGAGGSYEQYF. CDR3 in DNA: TGTGCCAGCAGCCAAGGAGGAGCGGGAGGTAGCTACGAGCAGTACTTC.

This chain connects TRBV6-1 to TRBJ2-7, with 9 bases aligning to TRBD1. V trimming: 6 bases; J trimming: 4 bases; junction bases outside the gene matches: 7. CDR1 MNHNS and CDR2 SASEGT come from the germline V gene. The CDR3 has 14 amino acids. The CDR3 protein is CASSAQGARYEQYF. The CDR3, as DNA: TGTGCCAGCAGCGCACAGGGGGCGCGTTACGAGCAGTACTTC.

The chain links TRBV30 to TRBJ2-2; D gene unclear. Germline CDR1 GTSNPN, CDR2 SVGIG (reference sequence). The CDR3 totals 13 residues. The germline V and J ends were trimmed by 8 bases and 5 bases, with 15 bases remaining between them. The CDR3 protein is CATDRVRTGELFF. The CDR3 DNA reads TGTGCCACTGATAGGGTCCGGACCGGGGAGCTGTTTTTT.

This clonotype has more than one count but fewer than ten. The genes are TRBV7-3 and TRBJ2-2, with TRBD2 identical over 7 bases. In germline, CDR1 is SGHTA, CDR2 FQGTGA. The trim removed 5 bases at V and 4 bases at J, leaving 10 bases unmatched. The CDR3 runs to 16 residues. In nucleotides, the CDR3 is TGTGCCAGCAGCCCTAATAGCGGGCCTACCACCGGGGAGCTGTTTTTT. It encodes CASSPNSGPTTGELFF.

This clonotype was recorded at least ten times. The chain links TRBV6-5 to TRBJ1-5, with D uncertain. In germline, CDR1 is MNHEY, CDR2 SVGAGI. V lost 3 bases, J lost 5 bases, and 11 bases lay in between. The CDR3 is made up of 14 amino acids. CDR3 protein: CASSYGPAHQPQHF. Written as DNA, the CDR3 is TGTGCCAGCAGTTATGGGCCGGCTCATCAGCCCCAGCATTTT.

Many counts were recorded for this clonotype. The chain uses TRBV27 and TRBJ2-5; 8 nucleotides agree with TRBD2. The CDR3 sequence is 14 residues long. Per germline, CDR1 MNHEY and CDR2 SMNVEV (reference sequence). Losses at the gene ends were 9 bases for V and 5 bases for J; bases not matched to a gene: 11. CDR3 region: CASRPGGWYETQYF. CDR3 in DNA: TGTGCCAGTAGACCGGGAGGGTGGTATGAGACCCAGTACTTC.

This clonotype was recorded at least ten times. The V call is TRBV20-1, the J call TRBJ2-5; D unresolved. Per the germline V gene, CDR1 is DFQATT and CDR2 is SNEGSKA (reference sequence). The CDR3 sequence is 15 residues long. V lost 2 bases and J lost 1, with 14 bases in between. This chain's CDR3 is CSARLVQTFQETQYF. The CDR3 coding sequence is TGCAGTGCTAGACTCGTACAGACTTTCCAAGAGACCCAGTACTTC.

This clonotype showed up just a few times. This chain connects TRBV19 to TRBJ1-2; a possible D gene is TRBD1 (5 bases). This CDR3 has 16 amino acids. Trimming pared 8 bases from V and 0 bases from J, leaving 19 bases between. CDR1 and CDR2 from the germline V gene are LNHDA and SQIVND (reference sequence). The CDR3 region has the DNA TGTGCCAGTTTGCCCCAGACACGAGGGGCTAACTATGGCTACACCTTC. Protein sequence: CASLPQTRGANYGYTF.

In its sample, this clonotype was seen a few times. This chain connects TRBV29-1 to TRBJ2-7; possibly TRBD1 for D (5 bases). The germline V gene has CDR1 SQVTM and CDR2 ANQGSEA. The ends were cut back, 2 bases at V and 5 bases at J, with 10 bases in the middle. The CDR3 runs to 12 residues. CDR3: CSVEQGRHEQYF. The CDR3 DNA sequence: TGCAGCGTTGAACAGGGCCGGCACGAGCAGTACTTC.